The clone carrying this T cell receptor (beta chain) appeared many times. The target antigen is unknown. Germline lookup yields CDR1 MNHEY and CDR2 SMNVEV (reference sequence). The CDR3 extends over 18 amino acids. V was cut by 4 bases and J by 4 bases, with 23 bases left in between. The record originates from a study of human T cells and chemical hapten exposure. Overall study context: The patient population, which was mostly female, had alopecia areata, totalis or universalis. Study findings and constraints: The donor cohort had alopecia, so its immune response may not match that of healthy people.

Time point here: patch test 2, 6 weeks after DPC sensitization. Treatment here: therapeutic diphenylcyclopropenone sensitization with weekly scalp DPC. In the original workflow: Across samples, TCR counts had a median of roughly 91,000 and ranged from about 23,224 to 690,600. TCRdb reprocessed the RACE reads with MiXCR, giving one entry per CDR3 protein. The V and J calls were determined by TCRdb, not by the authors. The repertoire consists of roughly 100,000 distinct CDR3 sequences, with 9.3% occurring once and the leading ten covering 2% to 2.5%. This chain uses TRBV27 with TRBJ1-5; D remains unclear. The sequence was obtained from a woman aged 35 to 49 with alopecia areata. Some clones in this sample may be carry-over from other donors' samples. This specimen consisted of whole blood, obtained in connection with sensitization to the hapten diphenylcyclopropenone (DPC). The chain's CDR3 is CASSSRMSSLQGNQPQHF. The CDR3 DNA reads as TGTGCCAGCAGTTCGCGTATGTCAAGTCTCCAAGGGAATCAGCCCCAGCATTTT.